This T cell receptor (beta chain) was sequenced for a study of control samples from healthy donors and cancer patients. The table came from immunoSEQ multiplex PCR; TCRdb's copy has only in-frame clones and leaves some out. The repertoire holds about 130,000 clones, with about 93% as singletons. The CDR3 has 14 residues. V was cut by 6 bases and J by 0 bases, with 12 bases left in between. Germline values: CDR1 ENHRY, CDR2 SYGVKD. The sequence came from a man over 45 with head and neck cancer. The sequenced sample was PBMCs. This chain joins TRBV10-3 and TRBJ2-7, with a possible D match to TRBD2 (6 bases). CDR3 loop: CAIRAGSGSYEQYF. CDR3 sequence (DNA): TGTGCCATCAGGGCGGGTAGCGGCTCCTACGAGCAGTACTTC.